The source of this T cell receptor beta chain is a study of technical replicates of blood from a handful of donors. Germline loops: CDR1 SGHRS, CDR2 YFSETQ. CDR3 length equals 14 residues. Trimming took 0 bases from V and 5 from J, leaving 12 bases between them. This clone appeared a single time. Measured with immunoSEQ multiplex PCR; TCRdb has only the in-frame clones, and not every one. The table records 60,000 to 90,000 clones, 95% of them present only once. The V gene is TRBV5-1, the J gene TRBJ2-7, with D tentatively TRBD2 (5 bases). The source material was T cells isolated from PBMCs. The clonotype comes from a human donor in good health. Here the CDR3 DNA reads TGCGCCAGCAGCTTGGAGAGGGTTACGGACGAGCAGTACTTC. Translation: CASSLERVTDEQYF.